This T cell receptor beta chain was identified during a study of CD8+CD57+ T cells in acquired aplastic anemia. About the research overall: Sorted CD4+ and CD8+ cells gave an average of approximately 3.4 ug of DNA. CD4+ cell libraries from healthy donors averaged approximately 10 million reads. Overall study results and limits: Between the patient and control groups, CD8+ Simpson's diversity did not differ significantly.

Genomic DNA served as template for TCR beta VDJ and CDR3 profiling. TCRdb called the reads again in MiXCR, with one record for every CDR3 protein. Altogether 200,000 to 250,000 distinct CDR3 sequences are present, almost 35% being singletons, with the ten largest covering 1% to 1.3%. This clonotype was seen a few times. Its target is not known. The sample taken for sequencing was sorted CD4+, CD8+, or CD8+CD57+ T cells (not recorded which) from PBMCs. The sequence was obtained from a human donor in good health, serving as a control.

The CDR3 spells CASSYTREGEAFF. The CDR3 coding sequence is TGTGCCAGCAGTTACACTCGGGAGGGTGAAGCTTTCTTT. This chain links TRBV6-5 with TRBJ1-1; D unclear. This CDR3 is built from 13 residues. CDR1 is MNHEY and CDR2 is SVGAGI in the germline V gene. V lost 2 bases and J lost 7, with 11 bases in between.